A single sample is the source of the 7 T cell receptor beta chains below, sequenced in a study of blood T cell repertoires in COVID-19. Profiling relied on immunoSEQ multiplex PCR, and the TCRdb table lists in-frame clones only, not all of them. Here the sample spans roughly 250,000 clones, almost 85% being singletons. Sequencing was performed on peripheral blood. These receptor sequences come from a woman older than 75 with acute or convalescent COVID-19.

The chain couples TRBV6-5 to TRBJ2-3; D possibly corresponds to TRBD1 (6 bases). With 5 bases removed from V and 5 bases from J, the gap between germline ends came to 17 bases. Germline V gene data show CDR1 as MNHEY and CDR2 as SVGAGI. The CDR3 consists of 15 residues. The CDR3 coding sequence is TGTGCCAGCAGTAGGGGGAAACAGGGAGAAGATACGCAGTATTTT. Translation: CASSRGKQGEDTQYF.

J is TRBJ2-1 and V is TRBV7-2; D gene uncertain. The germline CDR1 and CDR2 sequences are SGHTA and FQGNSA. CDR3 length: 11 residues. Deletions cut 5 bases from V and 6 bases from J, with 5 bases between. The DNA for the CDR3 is TGTGCCAGCAGCCAAATCAATGAGCAGTTCTTC. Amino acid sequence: CASSQINEQFF.

DNA of the CDR3: TGTGCCAGCAGCTCCGGAGGGAGGGACACTGAAGCTTTCTTT. Protein: CASSSGGRDTEAFF. The gene calls are TRBV11-1 and TRBJ1-1; no clear D. This CDR3 region has 14 residues. The V end was cut by 4 bases, the J end by 3 bases, with 12 bases between. CDR1 is SGHAT and CDR2 is FQDESV in the germline V gene (reference sequence).

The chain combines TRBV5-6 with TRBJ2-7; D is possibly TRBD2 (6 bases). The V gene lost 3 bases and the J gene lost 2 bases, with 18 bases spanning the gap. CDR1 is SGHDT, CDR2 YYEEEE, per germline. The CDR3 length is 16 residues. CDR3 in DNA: TGTGCCAGCAGCTCGACCTATAGCGGTACCCCCTACGAGCAGTACTTC. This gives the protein CASSSTYSGTPYEQYF.

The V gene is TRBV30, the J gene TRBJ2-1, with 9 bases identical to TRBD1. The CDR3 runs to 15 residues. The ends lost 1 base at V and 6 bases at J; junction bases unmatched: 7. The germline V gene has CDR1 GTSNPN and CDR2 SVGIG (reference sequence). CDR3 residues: CAWSADRGSANEQFF. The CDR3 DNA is TGTGCCTGGAGTGCCGACAGGGGGTCGGCCAATGAGCAGTTCTTC.

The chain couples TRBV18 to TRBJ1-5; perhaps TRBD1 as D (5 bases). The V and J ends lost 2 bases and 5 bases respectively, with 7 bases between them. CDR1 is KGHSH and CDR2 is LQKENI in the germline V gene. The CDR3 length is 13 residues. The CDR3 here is CASSPTRDQPQHF. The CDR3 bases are TGTGCCAGCTCACCAACCAGGGATCAGCCCCAGCATTTT.

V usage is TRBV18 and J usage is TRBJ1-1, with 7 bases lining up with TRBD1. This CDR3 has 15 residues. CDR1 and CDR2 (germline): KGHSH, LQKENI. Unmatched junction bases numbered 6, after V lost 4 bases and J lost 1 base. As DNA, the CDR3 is TGTGCCAGCTCACGAACCGGGACAGAGAACACTGAAGCTTTCTTT. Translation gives CASSRTGTENTEAFF.